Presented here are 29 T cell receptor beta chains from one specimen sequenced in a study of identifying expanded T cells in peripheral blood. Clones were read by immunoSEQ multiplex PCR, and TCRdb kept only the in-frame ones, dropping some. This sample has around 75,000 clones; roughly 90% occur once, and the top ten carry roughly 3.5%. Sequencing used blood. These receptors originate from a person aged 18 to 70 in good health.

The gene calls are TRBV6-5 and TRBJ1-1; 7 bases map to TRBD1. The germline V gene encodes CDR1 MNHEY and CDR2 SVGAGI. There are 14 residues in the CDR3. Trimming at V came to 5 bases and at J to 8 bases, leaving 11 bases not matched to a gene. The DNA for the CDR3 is TGTGCCAGCAGTCGGGCAGGGACAGCCCAAGAAGCTTTCTTT. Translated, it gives CASSRAGTAQEAFF.

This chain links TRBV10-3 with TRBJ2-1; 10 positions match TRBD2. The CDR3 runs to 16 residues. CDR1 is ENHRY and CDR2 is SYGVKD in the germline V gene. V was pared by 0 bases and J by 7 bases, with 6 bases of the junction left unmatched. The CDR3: CAISESGLALKNEQFF. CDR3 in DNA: TGTGCCATCAGTGAGTCGGGACTAGCGCTGAAGAATGAGCAGTTCTTC.

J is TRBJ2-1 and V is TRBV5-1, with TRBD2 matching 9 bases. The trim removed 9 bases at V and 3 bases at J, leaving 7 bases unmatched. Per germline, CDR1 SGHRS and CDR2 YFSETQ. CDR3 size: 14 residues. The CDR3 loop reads CATRLAVDYNEQFF. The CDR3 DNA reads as TGCGCCACCAGACTAGCGGTAGACTACAATGAGCAGTTCTTC.

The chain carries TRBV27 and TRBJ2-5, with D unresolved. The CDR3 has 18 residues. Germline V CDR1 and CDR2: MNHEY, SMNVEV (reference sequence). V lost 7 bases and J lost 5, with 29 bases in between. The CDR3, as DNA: TGTGCCAGCAAACCTTACGAGTTCCAGGCTGGTCCCCGGGAGACCCAGTACTTC. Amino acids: CASKPYEFQAGPRETQYF.

The CDR3 here is CASSPPTGGFQETQYF. The CDR3 bases are TGTGCCAGCTCACCCCCAACAGGGGGCTTCCAAGAGACCCAGTACTTC. This chain joins TRBV18 and TRBJ2-5, with 9 positions matching TRBD1. The V gene end was trimmed by 3 bases and the J gene end by 1 base; junction bases not matched to a gene: 6. Per the germline V gene, CDR1 is KGHSH and CDR2 is LQKENI. This CDR3 has 16 amino acids.

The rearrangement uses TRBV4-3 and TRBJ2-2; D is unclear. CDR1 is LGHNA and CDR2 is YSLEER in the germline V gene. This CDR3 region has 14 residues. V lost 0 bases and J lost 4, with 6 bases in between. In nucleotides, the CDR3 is TGCGCCAGCAGCCAAGATACCCGCACCGGGGAGCTGTTTTTT. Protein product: CASSQDTRTGELFF.

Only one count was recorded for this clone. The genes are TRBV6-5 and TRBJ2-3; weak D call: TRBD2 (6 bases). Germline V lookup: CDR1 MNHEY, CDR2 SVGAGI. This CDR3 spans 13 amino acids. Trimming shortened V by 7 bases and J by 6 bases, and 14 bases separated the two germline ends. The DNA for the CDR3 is TGTGCCAGCAAGTCGGGAGCAAAGGATACGCAGTATTTT. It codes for CASKSGAKDTQYF.

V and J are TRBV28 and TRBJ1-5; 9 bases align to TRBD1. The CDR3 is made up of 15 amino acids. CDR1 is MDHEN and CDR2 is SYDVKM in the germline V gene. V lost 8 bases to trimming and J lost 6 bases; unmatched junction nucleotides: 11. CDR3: CASSTVGQGGQPQHF. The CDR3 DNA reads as TGTGCCAGCTCGACAGTGGGACAGGGAGGTCAGCCCCAGCATTTT.

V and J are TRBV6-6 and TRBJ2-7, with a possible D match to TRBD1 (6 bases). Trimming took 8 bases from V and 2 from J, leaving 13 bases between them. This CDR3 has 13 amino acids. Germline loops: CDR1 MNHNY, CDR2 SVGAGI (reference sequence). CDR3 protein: CASGYRGTYEQYF. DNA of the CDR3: TGTGCCAGCGGCTATAGGGGGACCTACGAGCAGTACTTC.

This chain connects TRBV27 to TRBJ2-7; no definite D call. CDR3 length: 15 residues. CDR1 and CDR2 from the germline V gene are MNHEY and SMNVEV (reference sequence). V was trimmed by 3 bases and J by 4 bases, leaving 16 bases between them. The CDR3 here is CASSLKADSFYEQYF. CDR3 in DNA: TGTGCCAGCAGTTTGAAGGCAGACTCCTTTTACGAGCAGTACTTC.

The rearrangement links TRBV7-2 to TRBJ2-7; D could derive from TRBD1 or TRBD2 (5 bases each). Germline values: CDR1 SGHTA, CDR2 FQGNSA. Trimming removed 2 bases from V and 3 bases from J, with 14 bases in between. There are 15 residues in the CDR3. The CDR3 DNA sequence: TGTGCCAGCAGCTTACAATGGGGCGGGCGCTACGAGCAGTACTTC. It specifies CASSLQWGGRYEQYF.

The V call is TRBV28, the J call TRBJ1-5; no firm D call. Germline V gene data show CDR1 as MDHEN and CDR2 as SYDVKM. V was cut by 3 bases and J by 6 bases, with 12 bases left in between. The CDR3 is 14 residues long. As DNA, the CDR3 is TGTGCCAGCAGTTTCCCCGTCGGTGGTCAGCCCCAGCATTTT. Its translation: CASSFPVGGQPQHF.

CDR3 nucleotide sequence: TGCGCCAGCAGCCAAGACCCAAACGTCTACGAGCAGTACTTC. This codes for CASSQDPNVYEQYF. The gene calls are TRBV4-1 and TRBJ2-7; no firm D call. The CDR3 has 14 residues. Germline V CDR1 and CDR2: MGHRA, YSYEKL. Trimming shortened V by 0 bases and J by 3 bases, and 9 bases separated the two germline ends.

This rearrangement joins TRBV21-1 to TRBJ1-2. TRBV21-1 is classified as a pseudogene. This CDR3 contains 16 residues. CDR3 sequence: CASSKDETLSSYGYTF. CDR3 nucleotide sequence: TGTGCCAGCAGCAAAGATGAGACCCTCTCTAGCTATGGCTACACCTTC.

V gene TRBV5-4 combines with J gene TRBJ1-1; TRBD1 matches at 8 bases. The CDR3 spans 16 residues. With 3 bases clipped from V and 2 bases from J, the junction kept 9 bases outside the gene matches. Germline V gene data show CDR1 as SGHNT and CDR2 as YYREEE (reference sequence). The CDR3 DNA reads TGTGCCAGCAGCTCAGACAGGGGTTTTTTTAACACTGAAGCTTTCTTT. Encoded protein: CASSSDRGFFNTEAFF.

For the CDR3, the DNA is TGTGCCACCGGCCCGGGGGGGGCCAACGTCCTGACTTTC. Protein: CATGPGGANVLTF. The chain has TRBV19 and TRBJ2-6; D possibly corresponds to TRBD2 (5 bases). In germline, CDR1 is LNHDA, CDR2 SQIVND (reference sequence). The CDR3 consists of 13 residues. The ends were cut back, 10 bases at V and 4 bases at J, with 11 bases in the middle.

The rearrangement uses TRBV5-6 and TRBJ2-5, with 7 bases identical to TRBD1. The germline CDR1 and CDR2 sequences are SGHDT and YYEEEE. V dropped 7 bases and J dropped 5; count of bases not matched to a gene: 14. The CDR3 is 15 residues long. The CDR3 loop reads CASVRGDRESETQYF. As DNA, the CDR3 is TGTGCCAGCGTAAGAGGAGACAGGGAGTCGGAGACCCAGTACTTC.

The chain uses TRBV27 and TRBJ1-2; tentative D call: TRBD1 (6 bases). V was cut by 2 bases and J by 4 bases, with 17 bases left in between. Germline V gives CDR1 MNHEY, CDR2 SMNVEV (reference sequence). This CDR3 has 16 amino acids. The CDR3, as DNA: TGTGCCAGCAGTTTAAAAGGGGGAGTTCACCCCTATGGCTACACCTTC. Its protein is CASSLKGGVHPYGYTF.

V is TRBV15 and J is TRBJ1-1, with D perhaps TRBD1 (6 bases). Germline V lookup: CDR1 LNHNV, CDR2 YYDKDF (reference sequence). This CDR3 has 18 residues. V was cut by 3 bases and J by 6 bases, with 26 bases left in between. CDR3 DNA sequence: TGTGCCACCAGCAGCAGGACCCTCCCTGGGGGCGCCGGAGCTGAAGCTTTCTTT. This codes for CATSSRTLPGGAGAEAFF.

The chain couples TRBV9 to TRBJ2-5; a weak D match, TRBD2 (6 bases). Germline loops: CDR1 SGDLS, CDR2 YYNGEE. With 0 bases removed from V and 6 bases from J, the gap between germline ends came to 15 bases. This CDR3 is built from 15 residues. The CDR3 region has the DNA TGTGCCAGCAGCGTAGGCCCGGGAGAGGGAAAGACCCAGTACTTC. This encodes CASSVGPGEGKTQYF.

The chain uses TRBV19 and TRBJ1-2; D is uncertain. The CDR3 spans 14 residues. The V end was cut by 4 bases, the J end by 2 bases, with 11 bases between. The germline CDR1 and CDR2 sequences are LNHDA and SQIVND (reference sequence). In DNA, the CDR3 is TGTGCCAGTAGTACCGGGTGGCGGAACTATGGCTACACCTTC. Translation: CASSTGWRNYGYTF.

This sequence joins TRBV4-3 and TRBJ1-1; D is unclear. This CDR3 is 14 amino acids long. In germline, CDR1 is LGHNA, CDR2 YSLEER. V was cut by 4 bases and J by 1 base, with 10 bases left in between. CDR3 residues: CASSLGRGNTEAFF. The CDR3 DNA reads TGCGCCAGCAGCCTTGGACGGGGGAACACTGAAGCTTTCTTT.

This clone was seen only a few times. CDR3 coding DNA: TGTGCCAGCAGTTCCAGGGGGCAGGGTTCACCCCTCCACTTT. Encoded protein: CASSSRGQGSPLHF. The rearrangement joins TRBV27 to TRBJ1-6; 8 bases are shared with TRBD1. Per germline, CDR1 MNHEY and CDR2 SMNVEV (reference sequence). V trimming: 4 bases; J trimming: 9 bases; junction bases outside the gene matches: 5. This CDR3 comprises 14 residues.

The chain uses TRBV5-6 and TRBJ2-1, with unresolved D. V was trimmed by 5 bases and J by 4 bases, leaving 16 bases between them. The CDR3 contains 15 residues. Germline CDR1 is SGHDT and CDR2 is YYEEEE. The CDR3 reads CASSEGWALYNEQFF. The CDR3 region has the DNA TGTGCCAGCAGTGAAGGGTGGGCCCTATACAATGAGCAGTTCTTC.

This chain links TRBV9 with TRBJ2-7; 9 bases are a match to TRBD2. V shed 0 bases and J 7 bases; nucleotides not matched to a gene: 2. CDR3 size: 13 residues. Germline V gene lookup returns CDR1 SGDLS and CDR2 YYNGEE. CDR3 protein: CASSVVTSGEQYF. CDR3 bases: TGTGCCAGCAGCGTAGTGACTAGCGGAGAGCAGTACTTC.

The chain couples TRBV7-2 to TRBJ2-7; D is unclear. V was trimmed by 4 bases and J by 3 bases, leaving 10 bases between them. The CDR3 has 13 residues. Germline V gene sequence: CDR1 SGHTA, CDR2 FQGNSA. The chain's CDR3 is CASSYSTIYEQYF. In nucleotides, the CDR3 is TGTGCCAGCAGCTACAGCACTATCTACGAGCAGTACTTC.

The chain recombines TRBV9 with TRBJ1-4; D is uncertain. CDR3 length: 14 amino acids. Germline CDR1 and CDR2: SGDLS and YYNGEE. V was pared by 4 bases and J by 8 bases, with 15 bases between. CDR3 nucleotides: TGTGCCAGCAGCCCGTCCGGGAAGATAGAAAAACTGTTTTTT. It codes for CASSPSGKIEKLFF.

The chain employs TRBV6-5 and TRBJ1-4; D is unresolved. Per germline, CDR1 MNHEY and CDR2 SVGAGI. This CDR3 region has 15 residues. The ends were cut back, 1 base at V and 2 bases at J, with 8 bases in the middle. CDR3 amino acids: CASSYLGATNEKLFF. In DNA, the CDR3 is TGTGCCAGCAGTTACTTGGGTGCCACTAATGAAAAACTGTTTTTT.

In DNA, the CDR3 is TGCGCCAGCAGCCAAGAGGGACAGGACCAACGCTATGGCTACACCTTC. It yields the protein CASSQEGQDQRYGYTF. The chain couples TRBV4-3 to TRBJ1-2; 8 bases fit TRBD1. There are 16 residues in the CDR3. The junction had 7 bases not matched to a gene; V was cut back by 0 bases and J by 4 bases. In germline, CDR1 is LGHNA, CDR2 YSLEER.